This T cell receptor (beta chain) came from a study of vaccination and CD4 T cells after COVID-19. An Oncomine TCR Beta short-read assay was used to sequence the DNA from cultured CD4+ T cells. TCRdb reprocessed the PCR reads with MiXCR, giving one entry per CDR3 protein. There are roughly 7,000 distinct CDR3 sequences in the sample; less than 40% occur only once, and 25% to 30% lies in the top ten. J was trimmed by 2 bases and V by 5 bases; bases with no gene match: 8. The CDR3 runs 15 residues. Per the germline V gene, CDR1 is SEHNR and CDR2 is FQNEAQ (reference sequence). This clonotype appeared a few times. No antigen is known for it. As to treatment: approximately 9-day PBMC culture with coronavirus spike peptide pools or control peptides (ViraFEST assay). According to the study, CD4+ T cells from the unexposed donor were gathered ahead of the COVID-19 pandemic (2011-2018). First, ViraFEST expanded antigen-specific T cells with peptide pools, and next it sequenced the TCRs.

Sequencing input: CD4+ T cells from blood, cultured in vitro. This chain uses TRBV7-9 with TRBJ2-5, with 7 bases lining up with TRBD1. This clonotype was obtained from a human donor in good health. CDR3 sequence (DNA): TGTGCCAGCAGCCCCCTACAGGGGCCACAAGAGACCCAGTACTTC. Translating gives CASSPLQGPQETQYF.